This T cell receptor (beta chain) emerged from a study of blood T cells in healthy people across ages. Findings of the study overall: Donor CMV status, an unknown factor, possibly confounded changes in expanded clonotypes. It was held that the diversity estimates obtained from one million T cells were underestimates.

Primed by a sample-barcoded 5' primer and a J-beta primer mix, a second PCR proceeded for 7 to 11 cycles. Each CDR3 protein is one row after TCRdb ran MiXCR on the 5' RACE reads. The data contain 600,000 to 1,000,000 distinct CDR3 sequences, 58% of them singletons. With respect to this clonotype: Its antigen is still unknown. This clone may be a read error of a much larger clone one base away.

The germline V gene encodes CDR1 MDHEN and CDR2 SYDVKM. Trimming at V came to 3 bases and at J to 5 bases, leaving 9 bases not matched to a gene. The CDR3 has 15 amino acids. Source material: blood. V and J are TRBV28 and TRBJ1-2, with 7 bases matching TRBD1. This TCR was recovered from a man aged 25-40 years in good health. Here the CDR3 DNA reads TGTGCCAGCAGTTTCGGGACAGTCCTCCAATATGGCTACACCTTC. Translation: CASSFGTVLQYGYTF.